A selection of T cell receptor beta chains follows, all from one sample in a study of beta chain features in type 1 diabetes. Profiling relied on immunoSEQ multiplex PCR, and the TCRdb table lists in-frame clones only, not all of them. Of about 120,000 clones in the sample, roughly 17% were seen once. Material: central memory CD4+ T cells from blood. These receptors were taken from a man aged 25-45 years with type 1 diabetes. Both conserved end residues are part of each CDR3. The order of the fields is V gene, J gene, clone size, D gene, CDR3 protein, CDR3 DNA. D genes are given only for firm matches. Not every row has a clone size; where given, it reads once, few, many or a size class.

V gene: TRBV7-2
J gene: TRBJ2-5
clone size: few
D gene: NA
CDR3 protein: CASSLDWPEETQYF
CDR3 DNA: TGTGCCAGCAGCCTCGACTGGCCAGAAGAGACCCAGTACTTC

V gene: TRBV7-6
J gene: TRBJ1-1
clone size: NA
D gene: TRBD1
CDR3 protein: CASSLEGTGDTEAFF
CDR3 DNA: TGTGCCAGCAGCTTAGAGGGGACAGGGGACACTGAAGCTTTCTTT

V gene: TRBV30
J gene: TRBJ2-3
clone size: NA
D gene: NA
CDR3 protein: CAWSLGNPDTQYF
CDR3 DNA: TGTGCCTGGAGTTTAGGCAACCCAGATACGCAGTATTTT

V gene: TRBV27
J gene: TRBJ2-7
clone size: few
D gene: TRBD1
CDR3 protein: CASSLFGPGQGPREQYF
CDR3 DNA: TGTGCCAGCAGTTTATTCGGGCCCGGACAGGGGCCTCGGGAGCAGTACTTC

V gene: TRBV11-2
J gene: TRBJ2-3
clone size: few
D gene: NA
CDR3 protein: CASSLESGTDTQYF
CDR3 DNA: TGTGCCAGCAGCTTAGAGTCAGGCACAGATACGCAGTATTTT

V gene: TRBV4-2
J gene: TRBJ2-7
clone size: NA
D gene: TRBD1
CDR3 protein: CASSRDRGQVSHEQYF
CDR3 DNA: TGTGCCAGCAGCCGGGACAGGGGGCAGGTTTCCCACGAGCAGTACTTC

V gene: TRBV15
J gene: TRBJ2-1
clone size: few
D gene: TRBD2
CDR3 protein: CATSYSGGMSSYNEQFF
CDR3 DNA: TGTGCCACCAGCTATTCGGGGGGTATGAGCTCCTACAATGAGCAGTTCTTC

V gene: TRBV7-9
J gene: TRBJ2-3
clone size: NA
D gene: TRBD2
CDR3 protein: CASSLQLAGTTDTQYF
CDR3 DNA: TGTGCCAGCAGCTTACAACTAGCGGGGACCACAGATACGCAGTATTTT

V gene: TRBV30
J gene: TRBJ2-1
clone size: few
D gene: NA
CDR3 protein: CAWSVRAGSIYNEQFF
CDR3 DNA: TGTGCCTGGAGTGTACGGGCAGGGTCGATCTACAATGAGCAGTTCTTC

V gene: TRBV7-2
J gene: TRBJ2-3
clone size: NA
D gene: TRBD1
CDR3 protein: CASSPLYRGPTDTQYF
CDR3 DNA: TGTGCCAGCAGCCCCCTTTACAGGGGACCCACAGATACGCAGTATTTT

V gene: TRBV2
J gene: TRBJ1-6
clone size: NA
D gene: NA
CDR3 protein: CASSEVQFRGALHF
CDR3 DNA: TGTGCCAGCAGTGAAGTTCAATTTCGGGGGGCCCTCCACTTT

V gene: TRBV7-2
J gene: TRBJ2-7
clone size: NA
D gene: TRBD1
CDR3 protein: CASTGRQGWYEQYF
CDR3 DNA: TGTGCCAGCACCGGACGACAGGGCTGGTACGAGCAGTACTTC

V gene: TRBV29-1
J gene: TRBJ1-1
clone size: many
D gene: TRBD1
CDR3 protein: CSVAGTDREAFF
CDR3 DNA: TGCAGCGTGGCGGGGACAGATCGCGAAGCTTTCTTT

V gene: TRBV7-2
J gene: TRBJ2-7
clone size: NA
D gene: NA
CDR3 protein: CASSLLGASTYEQYF
CDR3 DNA: TGTGCCAGCAGCCTTCTTGGGGCCAGCACCTACGAGCAGTACTTC

V gene: TRBV5-6
J gene: TRBJ2-1
clone size: many
D gene: TRBD2
CDR3 protein: CASSSPSGTYNEQFF
CDR3 DNA: TGTGCCAGCAGCTCCCCTAGCGGAACCTACAATGAGCAGTTCTTC

V gene: TRBV7-6
J gene: TRBJ2-1
clone size: NA
D gene: TRBD2
CDR3 protein: CASSRLAGQGDEQFF
CDR3 DNA: TGTGCCAGCAGCCGACTAGCGGGGCAAGGGGATGAGCAGTTCTTC

V gene: TRBV18
J gene: TRBJ1-2
clone size: NA
D gene: NA
CDR3 protein: CASSPDGSKGPYGYTF
CDR3 DNA: TGTGCCAGCTCACCGGACGGGAGTAAGGGGCCCTATGGCTACACCTTC

V gene: TRBV7-7
J gene: TRBJ2-1
clone size: NA
D gene: TRBD2
CDR3 protein: CASSLEAGGANEQFF
CDR3 DNA: TGTGCTAGCAGCTTAGAAGCGGGGGGAGCTAATGAGCAGTTCTTC

V gene: TRBV30
J gene: TRBJ2-7
clone size: few
D gene: NA
CDR3 protein: CALVNLGLFEQYF
CDR3 DNA: TGTGCCTTGGTAAATCTCGGCCTTTTCGAGCAGTACTTC

V gene: TRBV7-2
J gene: TRBJ2-6
clone size: NA
D gene: TRBD1
CDR3 protein: CASSITGELSGANVLTF
CDR3 DNA: TGTGCCAGCAGCATTACAGGGGAATTATCTGGGGCCAACGTCCTGACTTTC

V gene: TRBV7-2
J gene: TRBJ2-1
clone size: NA
D gene: NA
CDR3 protein: CASSFQSGHNEQFF
CDR3 DNA: TGTGCCAGCAGCTTTCAGAGCGGCCACAATGAGCAGTTCTTC

V gene: TRBV5-6
J gene: TRBJ2-3
clone size: few
D gene: NA
CDR3 protein: CASSWGTSTDTQYF
CDR3 DNA: TGTGCCAGCAGCTGGGGGACCAGCACAGATACGCAGTATTTT

V gene: TRBV7-3
J gene: TRBJ2-6
clone size: NA
D gene: NA
CDR3 protein: CASSLIGPNATGNVLTF
CDR3 DNA: TGTGCCAGCAGCTTAATCGGGCCTAATGCCACTGGCAACGTCCTGACTTTC

V gene: TRBV2
J gene: TRBJ2-2
clone size: few
D gene: TRBD2
CDR3 protein: CASSPTSGGAGELFF
CDR3 DNA: TGTGCCAGCAGTCCGACTAGCGGGGGGGCCGGGGAGCTGTTTTTT

V gene: TRBV14
J gene: TRBJ1-1
clone size: NA
D gene: NA
CDR3 protein: CASSPQQNTEAFF
CDR3 DNA: TGTGCCAGCAGCCCTCAACAGAACACTGAAGCTTTCTTT

V gene: TRBV5-1
J gene: TRBJ1-2
clone size: NA
D gene: NA
CDR3 protein: CASSLAPTANYGYTF
CDR3 DNA: TGCGCCAGCAGCTTGGCCCCCACAGCTAACTATGGCTACACCTTC

V gene: TRBV5-1
J gene: TRBJ1-2
clone size: few
D gene: NA
CDR3 protein: CASSETDYGYTF
CDR3 DNA: TGCGCCAGCAGCGAGACGGACTATGGCTACACCTTC